The rows below give T cell receptor beta chains drawn from one sample of a study of blood T cell repertoires in COVID-19. Sequencing was performed with immunoSEQ multiplex PCR; in TCRdb, only in-frame clones are kept and a portion is missing. This sample carries under 450,000 clones, about 90% of them seen once, and the ten largest clones take 2.5% to 3%. The specimen sequenced was PBMCs or T cells enriched from blood (not recorded which). These receptors were collected from a woman aged 25 to 39 who had recovered from COVID-19. CDR3s include the opening cysteine and the closing phenylalanine or tryptophan. Each record gives: D gene, J gene, V gene, clone size, CDR3 DNA, CDR3 protein. The D gene is left open where the match is weak. Rows give clone size only sometimes, using once, few, many, or a class for an expanded clone.

d_call: .
j_call: TRBJ2-7
v_call: TRBV5-1
clone_size: .
cdr3_nt: TGCGCCAGCAGGGACAGCTCCTACGAGCAGTACTTC
cdr3_aa: CASRDSSYEQYF

d_call: TRBD1
j_call: TRBJ2-7
v_call: TRBV11-1
clone_size: .
cdr3_nt: TGTGCCAGCAGCGCTACGACAGGGGGAAGTTCCTACGAGCAGTACTTC
cdr3_aa: CASSATTGGSSYEQYF

d_call: .
j_call: TRBJ2-2
v_call: TRBV7-9
clone_size: .
cdr3_nt: TGTGCCAGCAGCGTAGCCCCAGGGACCGGGGAGCTGTTTTTT
cdr3_aa: CASSVAPGTGELFF

d_call: .
j_call: TRBJ1-3
v_call: TRBV18
clone_size: .
cdr3_nt: TGTGCCAGCTCACCATTCGACAGAAGCTCTGGAAACACCATATATTTT
cdr3_aa: CASSPFDRSSGNTIYF

d_call: .
j_call: TRBJ1-3
v_call: TRBV25-1
clone_size: .
cdr3_nt: TGTGCCAGCAGTGAACTACAGGGTAGTACTGGAAACACCATATATTTT
cdr3_aa: CASSELQGSTGNTIYF

d_call: TRBD1
j_call: TRBJ1-2
v_call: TRBV28
clone_size: .
cdr3_nt: TGTGCCAGCAGTTCCGGGACAGGGGCCAACTATGGCTACACCTTC
cdr3_aa: CASSSGTGANYGYTF

d_call: .
j_call: TRBJ2-3
v_call: TRBV5-4
clone_size: .
cdr3_nt: TGTGCCAGCAGCCGGGGGGCCCTAAATTTGGATACGCAGTATTTT
cdr3_aa: CASSRGALNLDTQYF

d_call: .
j_call: TRBJ1-5
v_call: TRBV7-3
clone_size: .
cdr3_nt: TGTGCCAGCAGCCAGACAGGTCAACCCCAGCATTTT
cdr3_aa: CASSQTGQPQHF

d_call: .
j_call: TRBJ1-2
v_call: TRBV3-1/TRBV3-2
clone_size: .
cdr3_nt: TGTGCCAGCAGCCAAGAACCTGGGACAATCTACACCTTC
cdr3_aa: CASSQEPGTIYTF

d_call: TRBD2
j_call: TRBJ2-7
v_call: TRBV28
clone_size: .
cdr3_nt: TGTGCCAGCAGTTTAGAAGGGACTACCGCGGGGGAGCAGTACTTC
cdr3_aa: CASSLEGTTAGEQYF

d_call: TRBD2
j_call: TRBJ2-1
v_call: TRBV7-2
clone_size: once
cdr3_nt: TGTGCCAGCAGCTCGTCCCCCCTTAGAGCGGGGCGCAATGAGCAGTTCTTC
cdr3_aa: CASSSSPLRAGRNEQFF

d_call: .
j_call: TRBJ2-5
v_call: TRBV9
clone_size: .
cdr3_nt: TGTGCCAGCAGCGTAGGGTTAGCTGGGGAGACCCAGTACTTC
cdr3_aa: CASSVGLAGETQYF

d_call: .
j_call: TRBJ1-2
v_call: TRBV7-8
clone_size: .
cdr3_nt: TGTGCCAGCAGCCCGGGTCAAGGAGGCTATGGCTACACCTTC
cdr3_aa: CASSPGQGGYGYTF

d_call: .
j_call: TRBJ2-2
v_call: TRBV28
clone_size: .
cdr3_nt: TGTGCCAGCTCCTACCGGGGGAACACCGGGGAGCTGTTTTTT
cdr3_aa: CASSYRGNTGELFF

d_call: .
j_call: TRBJ1-2
v_call: TRBV30
clone_size: .
cdr3_nt: TGTGCCTGGAGGGGCCCCTATGGCTACACCTTC
cdr3_aa: CAWRGPYGYTF

d_call: .
j_call: TRBJ2-3
v_call: TRBV4-2
clone_size: .
cdr3_nt: TGTGCCAGCAGCTACCCCGGGACAAGCACAGATACGCAGTATTTT
cdr3_aa: CASSYPGTSTDTQYF

d_call: .
j_call: TRBJ2-2
v_call: TRBV5-1
clone_size: .
cdr3_nt: TGCGCCAGCAGCTTGGGACTAGGTGTCACCGGGGAGCTGTTTTTT
cdr3_aa: CASSLGLGVTGELFF

d_call: .
j_call: TRBJ2-1
v_call: TRBV9
clone_size: once
cdr3_nt: TGTGCCAGCAGCGTAGGAGGAGGGCGGAATGAGCAGTTCTTC
cdr3_aa: CASSVGGGRNEQFF

d_call: .
j_call: TRBJ1-2
v_call: TRBV30
clone_size: .
cdr3_nt: TGTGCCTGGAGTTTACCCGGGCCCCCGAGGGATGGCTACACCTTC
cdr3_aa: CAWSLPGPPRDGYTF

d_call: .
j_call: TRBJ1-3
v_call: TRBV19
clone_size: .
cdr3_nt: TGTGCCAGTAGTATACCCCCAGCAGGGTCTGGAAACACCATATATTTT
cdr3_aa: CASSIPPAGSGNTIYF

d_call: .
j_call: TRBJ2-7
v_call: TRBV7-9
clone_size: .
cdr3_nt: TGTGCCAGCAGCGCGCCGATCACGGCCTACGAGCAGTACTTC
cdr3_aa: CASSAPITAYEQYF

d_call: .
j_call: TRBJ1-2
v_call: TRBV20-1
clone_size: .
cdr3_nt: TGCAGTGCTAGTATACAGGGAAACTATGGCTACACCTTC
cdr3_aa: CSASIQGNYGYTF

d_call: TRBD1
j_call: TRBJ1-2
v_call: TRBV27
clone_size: .
cdr3_nt: TGTGCCAGCAGTTTCTTATCCGGGACAGGGGGCTATGGCTACACCTTC
cdr3_aa: CASSFLSGTGGYGYTF

d_call: .
j_call: TRBJ1-1
v_call: TRBV7-9
clone_size: .
cdr3_nt: TGTGCCAGCAGCTCTCTCATGAGGGCAGTACCTTTCTTT
cdr3_aa: CASSSLMRAVPFF

d_call: .
j_call: TRBJ1-3
v_call: TRBV28
clone_size: .
cdr3_nt: TGTGCCAGCAGTGTGACAGGAAGCTCTGGAAACACCATATATTTT
cdr3_aa: CASSVTGSSGNTIYF

d_call: .
j_call: TRBJ1-1
v_call: TRBV5-1
clone_size: .
cdr3_nt: TGCGCCAGCAGCTTGGCCGTAGACTCAACGGACACTGAAGCTTTCTTT
cdr3_aa: CASSLAVDSTDTEAFF

d_call: TRBD2
j_call: TRBJ2-1
v_call: TRBV7-2
clone_size: .
cdr3_nt: TGTGCCAGCAGCCACCCGGCTAGCGGGAGGGCCGAATCCTACAATGAGCAGTTCTTC
cdr3_aa: CASSHPASGRAESYNEQFF

d_call: .
j_call: TRBJ2-7
v_call: TRBV9
clone_size: .
cdr3_nt: TGTGCCAGCAGCGTAGGATCAGGGGTATCCTACGAGCAGTACTTC
cdr3_aa: CASSVGSGVSYEQYF

d_call: .
j_call: TRBJ1-2
v_call: TRBV7-6
clone_size: .
cdr3_nt: TGTGCCAGCAGCTCTTCAACAGGGCTGCAAGGCTACACCTTC
cdr3_aa: CASSSSTGLQGYTF